This TCR beta chain was sequenced during a study of blood T cell repertoires in COVID-19. Study context: Specimens from acute and convalescent COVID-19 originated in the United States, Italy and Spain. The cDNA or gDNA used as material had been derived from T cells, B-cell-depleted T cells, or PBMCs.

V gave up 1 base and J gave up 0 bases, with 7 bases separating them. Germline values: CDR1 SGHVS, CDR2 FQNEAQ. The CDR3 consists of 14 residues. Libraries were prepared by immunoSEQ multiplex PCR; TCRdb keeps only in-frame clonotypes and omits some of them. This sample has more than 110,000 clones, with around 82% found just once. The specimen sequenced was peripheral blood. The J gene is TRBJ2-7, the V gene TRBV7-8; no firm D call. The source of this sequence is a human donor in a cohort sampled during active COVID-19. The CDR3 region has the DNA TGTGCCAGCAGCTTAGTTTTCTCCTCCTACGAGCAGTACTTC. This encodes CASSLVFSSYEQYF.